The 12 T cell receptor beta chains in this list originate from one sample, sequenced in a study of CD8 T cells in ankylosing spondylitis. Each CDR3 protein is one row after TCRdb ran MiXCR on the 5' RACE reads. This sample has 210,000 or so distinct CDR3 sequences; roughly 25% occur once, and the top ten carry around 6.3%. What was sequenced was blood, either unsorted or a sorted T cell fraction (not recorded which). The receptors derive from a male donor with ankylosing spondylitis or in good health (not recorded which).

There are many counts of this clonotype. The V gene is TRBV10-2, the J gene TRBJ1-1; D is unresolved. V gave up 6 bases and J gave up 9 bases, with 17 bases separating them. This CDR3 contains 13 residues. Germline assignment: CDR1 WSHSY and CDR2 SAAADI. CDR3 in DNA: TGCGCCAGCAGCCGCGGCGGGGTTTCTAAAGCTTTCTTT. Translating it yields CASSRGGVSKAFF.

This clonotype was counted ten times or more. The J gene is TRBJ2-1, the V gene TRBV24-1; 8 nucleotides line up with TRBD2. There are 19 residues in the CDR3. Germline V gives CDR1 KGHDR, CDR2 SFDVKD. The ends lost 1 base at V and 3 bases at J; junction bases unmatched: 13. The CDR3 bases are TGTGCCACCAGTGATTTCCGTCAGGCCACTAGCGGAGACTACAATGAGCAGTTCTTC. It translates to CATSDFRQATSGDYNEQFF.

In this sample, this clonotype turned up many times. The rearrangement joins TRBV27 to TRBJ2-7; TRBD2 matches 9 bases. Per germline, CDR1 MNHEY and CDR2 SMNVEV (reference sequence). This CDR3 comprises 15 residues. J lost 1 base, V lost 0 bases, and 1 base had no gene match. CDR3 residues: CASSLSGLASYEQYF. CDR3 nucleotides: TGTGCCAGCAGTTTATCGGGACTAGCTTCCTACGAGCAGTACTTC.

This clonotype was seen only a few times. This chain uses TRBV15 with TRBJ2-7, with D uncertain. Trimming removed 3 bases at V and 0 bases at J, with 9 bases between. The CDR3 is 14 residues long. Germline V lookup: CDR1 LNHNV, CDR2 YYDKDF (reference sequence). CDR3 in amino acids: CATSSGDNSYEQYF. The CDR3 DNA is TGTGCCACCAGCAGTGGAGACAACTCCTACGAGCAGTACTTC.

At least ten counts were recorded for this clonotype. This chain uses TRBV3-1 with TRBJ2-1; 7 bases map to TRBD2. Germline CDR1 and CDR2: LGHDT and YNNKEL (reference sequence). V lost 1 base and J lost 10; bases outside the gene matches: 4. The CDR3 is made up of 13 amino acids. CDR3 sequence: CASSQGGGEEQFF. DNA for the CDR3: TGTGCCAGCAGCCAAGGGGGGGGAGAGGAGCAGTTCTTC.

The table lists this clonotype with many counts. The chain is built from TRBV4-2 and TRBJ2-2, with 12 bases matching TRBD1. Germline values: CDR1 LGHNA, CDR2 YNFKEQ. The V and J ends lost 1 base and 4 bases, in that order; junction bases with no gene match: 4. The CDR3 has 17 residues. This CDR3 is CASSQAWGQGATGELFF. The CDR3 region has the DNA TGTGCCAGCAGCCAAGCCTGGGGACAGGGGGCCACCGGGGAGCTGTTTTTT.

This clonotype appeared many times. The chain employs TRBV4-1 and TRBJ2-5; 10 bases line up with TRBD2. The ends lost 0 bases at V and 5 bases at J; junction bases unmatched: 6. The CDR3 consists of 16 residues. Germline V gene data show CDR1 as MGHRA and CDR2 as YSYEKL. The CDR3 spells CASSQDSSGSRETQYF. CDR3 in DNA: TGCGCCAGCAGCCAAGATTCTAGCGGGAGTCGTGAGACCCAGTACTTC.

This clonotype was counted at least ten times. This chain connects TRBV6-2 or TRBV6-3 to TRBJ2-7, with 7 bases aligning to TRBD1. The CDR3 is 14 amino acids. Trimming took 2 bases from V and 3 from J; bases not matched to a gene: 4. Germline lookup yields CDR1 MNHEY and CDR2 SVGEGT. For the CDR3, the DNA is TGTGCCAGCAGTTACGTGGGACAGTACTACGAGCAGTACTTC. Its protein is CASSYVGQYYEQYF.

This clonotype turned up a few times. The chain joins TRBV20-1 to TRBJ1-5; 7 positions agree with TRBD1. Looked up from germline, CDR1 is DFQATT and CDR2 is SNEGSKA (reference sequence). After removal of 3 bases from V and 5 bases from J, the junction contained 7 bases not matched to a gene. The CDR3 covers 14 residues. The CDR3 reads CSASGDSLYQPQHF. The DNA of the CDR3 is TGCAGTGCTAGTGGGGACAGCTTATATCAGCCCCAGCATTTT.

Of note for this clonotype: A read error may explain this, as a much larger clone is one base away. The chain employs TRBV11-2 and TRBJ2-5, with D maybe TRBD2 (5 bases). Germline assignment: CDR1 SGHAT and CDR2 FQNNGV. CDR3 length: 13 amino acids. CDR3 amino acids: CVSSLSGKEGQYF. In DNA, the CDR3 is TGTGTCAGCAGCTTAAGTGGGAAAGAGGGACAGTACTTC.

This clonotype came up many times. The V gene is TRBV5-1, the J gene TRBJ2-1, with TRBD2 as a possible D gene (7 bases). The CDR3 extends over 14 amino acids. CDR1 and CDR2 from the germline V gene are SGHRS and YFSETQ. Trimming removed 0 bases at V and 9 bases at J, with 13 bases between. CDR3 nucleotides: TGCGCCAGCAGCTTGGAGAGGGGGGGGACTGAGCAGTTCTTC. Protein sequence: CASSLERGGTEQFF.

Ten or more counts support this clonotype. The chain uses TRBV5-1 and TRBJ1-6; tentatively, D is TRBD1 (6 bases). This CDR3 comprises 14 residues. Germline CDR1 and CDR2: SGHRS and YFSETQ. V shed 6 bases and J shed 7 bases, with 14 bases lying between them. In DNA form, the CDR3 reads TGCGCCAGCACCCAAGGGGGTTGGAATTCACCCCTCCACTTT. Its translation is CASTQGGWNSPLHF.